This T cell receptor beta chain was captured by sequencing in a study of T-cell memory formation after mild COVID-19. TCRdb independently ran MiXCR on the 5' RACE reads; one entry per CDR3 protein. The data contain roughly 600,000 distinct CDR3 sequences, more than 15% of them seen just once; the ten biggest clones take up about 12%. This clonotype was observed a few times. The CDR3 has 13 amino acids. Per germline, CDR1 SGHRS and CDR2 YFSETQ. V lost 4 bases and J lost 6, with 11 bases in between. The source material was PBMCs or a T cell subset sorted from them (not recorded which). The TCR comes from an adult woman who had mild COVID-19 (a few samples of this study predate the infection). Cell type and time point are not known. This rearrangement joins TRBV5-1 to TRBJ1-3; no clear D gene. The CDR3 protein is CASSVEGENTIYF. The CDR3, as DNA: TGCGCCAGCAGCGTGGAGGGAGAAAACACCATATATTTT. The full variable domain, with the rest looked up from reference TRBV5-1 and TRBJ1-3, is KAGVTQTPRYLIKTRGQQVTLSCSPISGHRSVSWYQQTPGQGLQFLFEYFSETQRNKGNFPGRFSGRQFSNSRSEMNVSTLELGDSALYLCASSVEGENTIYFGEGSWLTVV.